These 26 T cell receptor beta chains came from one sample sequenced in a study of neurological immune-mediated disorders. Sample time point: longitudinal time-point 1 (baseline). TCRdb processed the 5' RACE reads anew with MiXCR; each CDR3 protein has one entry. The table lists tens of thousands of distinct CDR3 sequences, about 3.3% of them singletons. Sequencing was done on a sample of PBMCs. The source is a woman aged 60-75 years with multiple sclerosis.

This clonotype was recorded many times. The chain recombines TRBV6-5 with TRBJ2-3; D is unresolved. The CDR3 runs 12 residues. Per germline, CDR1 MNHEY and CDR2 SVGAGI. Trimming left V 10 bases short and J 1 base short, with 9 bases between. CDR3: CAIGQGTDTQYF. The CDR3 nucleotides are TGTGCCATAGGGCAGGGCACAGATACGCAGTATTTT.

The table lists this clonotype with many counts. The V gene is TRBV20-1, the J gene TRBJ2-7; D gene ambiguous. The CDR3 extends over 10 amino acids. V dropped 5 bases and J dropped 2 bases, with 4 bases sitting between them. Germline V lookup: CDR1 DFQATT, CDR2 SNEGSKA (reference sequence). CDR3 protein: CSAGPYEQYF. The CDR3 DNA is TGCAGTGCTGGTCCCTACGAGCAGTACTTC.

This clonotype was seen at least ten times. The rearrangement links TRBV20-1 to TRBJ2-2, with TRBD2 matching 12 bases. V lost 1 base to trimming and J lost 2 bases; unmatched junction nucleotides: 11. The CDR3 totals 19 residues. Germline values: CDR1 DFQATT, CDR2 SNEGSKA (reference sequence). The CDR3, as DNA: TGCAGTGCTAGAGCCTCACTAGCGGGGGGACCGACCAACACCGGGGAGCTGTTTTTT. Translated, it gives CSARASLAGGPTNTGELFF.

This clonotype showed up many times. The V and J genes are TRBV20-1 and TRBJ2-3; D may correspond to TRBD1 or TRBD2 (5 bases each). Germline CDR1 reads DFQATT; CDR2 reads SNEGSKA (reference sequence). The CDR3 spans 14 residues. V was shortened by 6 bases and J by 4 bases, with 17 bases between the two germline ends. CDR3 amino acids: CSAAARVGADTQYF. CDR3 DNA sequence: TGCAGTGCCGCAGCCCGTGTGGGGGCAGATACGCAGTATTTT.

This clonotype was detected many times. The chain is built from TRBV5-1 and TRBJ1-1; tentatively, D is TRBD1 (5 bases). The CDR3 is 15 amino acids. V lost 4 bases, J lost 1 base, and 14 bases lay in between. Germline CDR1 and CDR2: SGHRS and YFSETQ. CDR3 amino acids: CASSRRDQKNTEAFF. In DNA form, the CDR3 reads TGCGCCAGCAGCCGCCGGGACCAAAAGAACACTGAAGCTTTCTTT.

In this sample, this clonotype turned up many times. V usage is TRBV6-5 and J usage is TRBJ1-5; no clear D. The CDR3 covers 17 residues. The V gene lost 6 bases and the J gene lost 5 bases, with 23 bases spanning the gap. The germline V gene encodes CDR1 MNHEY and CDR2 SVGAGI. The CDR3 is CASSPYGMSTAYQPQHF. The CDR3 DNA sequence: TGTGCCAGCAGCCCATACGGGATGTCAACAGCCTATCAGCCCCAGCATTTT.

At least ten counts were recorded for this clonotype. CDR3 sequence reads: CASSPGLQETQYF. Here the CDR3 DNA reads TGTGCCAGCTCACCAGGGCTTCAAGAGACCCAGTACTTC. The gene calls are TRBV18 and TRBJ2-5, with unresolved D. Germline CDR1 is KGHSH and CDR2 is LQKENI. The CDR3 runs 13 residues. V gave up 2 bases and J gave up 2 bases, with 6 bases separating them. Variable domain in full (rest from reference TRBV18 and TRBJ2-5): NAGVMQNPRHLVRRRGQEARLRCSPMKGHSHVYWYRQLPEEGLKFMVYLQKENIIDESGMPKERFSAEFPKEGPSILRIQQVVRGDSAAYFCASSPGLQETQYFGPGTRLLVL.

This clonotype came up many times. The chain couples TRBV5-1 to TRBJ2-1; TRBD2 matches 7 bases. This CDR3 has 15 residues. Germline lookup yields CDR1 SGHRS and CDR2 YFSETQ. Trimming cost V 2 bases and J 7 bases; bases outside gene matches: 9. CDR3: CASSFLSGGGNEQFF. CDR3 in DNA: TGCGCCAGCAGCTTTTTATCGGGGGGAGGTAATGAGCAGTTCTTC.

This clonotype was detected ten times or more. The genes are TRBV29-1 and TRBJ2-7, with 7 bases that match TRBD1. Per germline, CDR1 SQVTM and CDR2 ANQGSEA. The CDR3 runs to 12 residues. V shed 7 bases, J shed 7 bases, and the junction held 10 bases outside the gene matches. CDR3 in DNA: TGCAGCGCTCTGGACAGGCTCGTGGAGCAGTACTTC. It translates to CSALDRLVEQYF.

Note on this clonotype: This may arise from a read error, as a much more abundant clone is one base away. CDR3 nucleotide sequence: TGTGCCAGTCGGTCGGGACAGGGTGGAAAAACCATATATTTT. It specifies CASRSGQGGKTIYF. V is TRBV6-1 and J is TRBJ1-3, with 9 bases matching TRBD1. The CDR3 extends over 14 amino acids. CDR1 and CDR2 (germline): MNHNS, SASEGT.

A few counts support this clonotype. V and J are TRBV4-2 and TRBJ2-3, with 7 bases that match TRBD2. The germline gives CDR1 LGHNA, CDR2 YNFKEQ. The CDR3 extends over 15 amino acids. The junction had 9 bases not matched to a gene; V was cut back by 4 bases and J by 5 bases. The CDR3 DNA reads TGTGCCAGCAGCCTCCTAGCGGCGTTCGGAGATACGCAGTATTTT. Translated: CASSLLAAFGDTQYF.

This clonotype showed up many times. The V gene is TRBV3-1, the J gene TRBJ1-4; D call uncertain. Deletions cut 4 bases from V and 3 bases from J, with 9 bases between. Germline V gene data show CDR1 as LGHDT and CDR2 as YNNKEL (reference sequence). The CDR3 is made up of 14 amino acids. CDR3 region: CASSPSSANEKLFF. CDR3 sequence (DNA): TGTGCCAGCAGCCCGAGTTCCGCTAATGAAAAACTGTTTTTT.

Ten or more counts support this clonotype. The chain is built from TRBV5-1 and TRBJ2-7, with D possibly TRBD1 on 6 matching bases. This CDR3 contains 13 residues. V dropped 3 bases and J dropped 5 bases, with 12 bases sitting between them. Germline V gene data show CDR1 as SGHRS and CDR2 as YFSETQ. The CDR3 here is CASSSAGVHEQYF. DNA of the CDR3: TGCGCCAGCAGCTCGGCAGGGGTCCACGAGCAGTACTTC.

This clonotype was seen many times. This chain joins TRBV7-9 and TRBJ2-7; D is perhaps TRBD1 or TRBD2 (5 bases each). The CDR3 has 17 residues. Germline CDR1 SEHNR, CDR2 FQNEAQ (reference sequence). The V end lost 2 bases, the J end lost 1 base, and 18 bases lay between the germline ends. Written as DNA, the CDR3 is TGTGCCAGCAGCTTATATCCTCCCGGGGCCTCATCCTACGAGCAGTACTTC. Translating it yields CASSLYPPGASSYEQYF.

This clonotype was counted between two and nine times. One end of the junction fails to match germline, which may point to a read error. This sequence joins TRBV20-1 and TRBJ1-5, with D tentatively TRBD1 (5 bases). CDR1 and CDR2 from the germline V gene are DFQATT and SNEGSKA (reference sequence). This CDR3 has 17 amino acids. Here the CDR3 reads CSARDISRAGSNKTQNF. CDR3 bases: TGCAGTGCTAGAGATATAAGCAGGGCGGGTAGCAATAAGACCCAGAATTTT.

This clonotype was detected ten times or more. The chain couples TRBV5-1 to TRBJ2-5, with no clear D. Trimming removed 2 bases at V and 1 base at J, with 6 bases between. Per the germline V gene, CDR1 is SGHRS and CDR2 is YFSETQ. This CDR3 region has 13 residues. DNA of the CDR3: TGCGCCAGCAGCTTAGGGATCCAAGAGACCCAGTACTTC. As protein: CASSLGIQETQYF.

This clonotype was detected a few times. V usage is TRBV20-1 and J usage is TRBJ2-7, with D possibly being TRBD2 (5 bases). This CDR3 is 14 amino acids long. From germline, CDR1 is DFQATT and CDR2 SNEGSKA (reference sequence). Trimming removed 3 bases at V and 4 bases at J, with 16 bases between. The CDR3 here is CSASNSSGFYEQYF. Here the CDR3 DNA reads TGCAGTGCTAGTAACTCTTCGGGGTTTTACGAGCAGTACTTC.

This clonotype was seen many times. The chain has TRBV20-1 and TRBJ2-1; weak D call: TRBD1 (6 bases). The CDR3 length is 16 residues. From germline, CDR1 is DFQATT and CDR2 SNEGSKA (reference sequence). V lost 3 bases, J lost 5 bases, and 20 bases lay in between. The CDR3 region is CSASNRVIVLNNEQFF. CDR3 in DNA: TGCAGTGCTAGCAACAGGGTAATCGTCCTTAACAATGAGCAGTTCTTC.

This clonotype was counted only a few times. This chain connects TRBV12-3 or TRBV12-4 to TRBJ1-2; D not certain. V lost 2 bases, J lost 14 bases, and 6 bases lay in between. The CDR3 totals 9 residues. The CDR3 DNA reads TGTGCCAGCAGTTTAATAGAAACCTTC. As protein: CASSLIETF.

In its sample, this clonotype was seen many times. The rearrangement uses TRBV11-2 and TRBJ1-1; D not resolved. There are 16 residues in the CDR3. Germline-derived CDR1 and CDR2 are SGHAT and FQNNGV. V lost 1 base and J lost 5, with 17 bases in between. The CDR3, as DNA: TGTGCCAGCAGCTTAGGGGCGGACCGGTTGGGGACTGAAGCTTTCTTT. Translated, it gives CASSLGADRLGTEAFF.

This clonotype was counted only a few times. A much larger clone differs by one base, so this may be a read error. The CDR3 reads CASSFPTGGSNSPLNF. In DNA, the CDR3 is TGTGCCAGCTCGTTTCCGACAGGGGGTAGTAATTCACCCCTCAACTTT. The chain is built from TRBV18 and TRBJ1-6; 9 bases match TRBD1. This CDR3 spans 16 amino acids. Looked up from germline, CDR1 is KGHSH and CDR2 is LQKENI.

In this sample, this clonotype turned up many times. The J gene is TRBJ1-2, the V gene TRBV6-1, with TRBD1 matching over 9 bases. CDR1 is MNHNS, CDR2 SASEGT, per germline. The CDR3 totals 14 residues. V lost 5 bases, J lost 3 bases, and 4 bases stayed unmatched. In DNA, the CDR3 is TGTGCCAGCAGTACAGGGGGCCCGGACTATGGCTACACCTTC. It translates to CASSTGGPDYGYTF.

This clonotype has ten or more counts. The V and J genes are TRBV7-2 and TRBJ1-2; 8 bases match TRBD1. The CDR3 length is 15 residues. Trimming took 1 base from V and 4 from J; bases not matched to a gene: 5. Germline-derived CDR1 and CDR2 are SGHTA and FQGNSA. In DNA, the CDR3 is TGTGCCAGCAGCTTAGGGGTGGGACAGGTCTATGGCTACACCTTC. This codes for CASSLGVGQVYGYTF.

Of note for this clonotype: A much larger clone sits a single nucleotide away, making a read error possible. The chain couples TRBV20-1 to TRBJ1-1, with TRBD1 matching 10 bases. Per germline, CDR1 DFQATT and CDR2 SNEGSKA (reference sequence). J lost 4 bases, V lost 7 bases, and 6 bases had no gene match. The CDR3 contains 13 residues. DNA of the CDR3: TGCAGTGATAAGACAGGGGGCCGCACTGAAGCTTTCTTT. Its translation: CSDKTGGRTEAFF.

In this sample, this clonotype turned up many times. This chain joins TRBV12-3 or TRBV12-4 and TRBJ1-2, with 10 bases lining up with TRBD1. The length of the CDR3 is 12 residues. The V segment lost 8 bases and the J segment 8 bases; nucleotides outside the gene matches: 5. The CDR3 loop reads CASSSTGGGYTF. In nucleotides, the CDR3 is TGTGCCAGCTCCTCGACAGGGGGCGGCTACACCTTC.

In its sample, this clonotype was seen many times. V usage is TRBV4-1 and J usage is TRBJ1-5; the match to TRBD1 covers 9 bases. Germline V gives CDR1 MGHRA, CDR2 YSYEKL. The V and J ends lost 0 bases and 4 bases, in that order; junction bases with no gene match: 4. The CDR3 totals 16 residues. In DNA form, the CDR3 reads TGCGCCAGCAGCCAAGATGGGACAGGGTTGAATCAGCCCCAGCATTTT. It is translated as CASSQDGTGLNQPQHF.